This TCR beta chain appears in the sequencing data of a study of T cell responses to AZD1222 COVID-19 vaccine. Whole-study results and caveats: Dominant at 160-218 and 743-854, vaccine-associated CD4 TCRs also spanned spike. The sample set comprised mostly white British donors with more females, and clonal diversity was possibly underestimated.

The protocol was immunoSEQ multiplex PCR, while the TCRdb copy is restricted to in-frame clones and leaves out a portion. This sample carries approximately 61,000 clones, roughly four fifths of them seen once, and the ten largest clones take 26%. Analyses pooled second doses at about 4 or about 12 weeks. In the case of this clone: Its specificity is unknown.

Between the trimmed V and J ends, which lost 4 bases and 4 bases, there was a span of 11 bases. The length of the CDR3 is 15 residues. This receptor was taken from an adult who received the AZD1222 COVID-19 vaccine. Here the sequenced sample was peripheral blood, taken 28 days after the second AZD1222 dose. This chain uses TRBV23-1 with TRBJ1-6; D gene uncertain. TRBV23-1 is annotated as an ORF whose role is uncertain. CDR3 coding DNA: TGCGCCAGCAGTCGTGAGGCGATATATAATTCACCCCTCCACTTT. As protein: CASSREAIYNSPLHF.